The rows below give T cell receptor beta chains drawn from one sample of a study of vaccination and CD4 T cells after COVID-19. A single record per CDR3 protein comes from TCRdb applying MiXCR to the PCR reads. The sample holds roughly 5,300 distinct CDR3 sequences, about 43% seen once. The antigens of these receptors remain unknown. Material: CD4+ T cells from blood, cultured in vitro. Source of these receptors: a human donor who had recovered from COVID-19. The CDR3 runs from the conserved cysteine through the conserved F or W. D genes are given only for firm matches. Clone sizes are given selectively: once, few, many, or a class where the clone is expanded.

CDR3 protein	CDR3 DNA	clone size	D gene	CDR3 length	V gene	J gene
CASSLGGGVNQPQHF	TGTGCCAGCAGCTTAGGGGGTGGGGTTAATCAGCCCCAGCATTTT	-	-	15	TRBV7-2	TRBJ1-5
CASSYPPQYF	TGTGCCAGCAGTTACCCCCCACAGTACTTC	large	-	10	TRBV6-2/TRBV6-3	TRBJ2-5
CSATPGEDGYTF	TGCAGTGCTACGCCAGGGGAGGATGGCTACACCTTC	large	-	12	TRBV20-1	TRBJ1-2
CSAPWSGGVYNEQFF	TGCAGTGCTCCTTGGTCCGGGGGGGTATACAATGAGCAGTTCTTC	-	TRBD2	15	TRBV20-1	TRBJ2-1
CASSPLRTGGGYTF	TGTGCCAGCAGTCCGCTACGGACAGGAGGTGGCTACACCTTC	few	TRBD1	14	TRBV6-1	TRBJ1-2
CSARPPGDTQYF	TGCAGTGCTAGGCCCCCGGGGGATACGCAGTATTTT	few	-	12	TRBV20-1	TRBJ2-3
CSALSMNTEAFF	TGCAGTGCTCTATCTATGAACACTGAAGCTTTCTTT	-	-	12	TRBV20-1	TRBJ1-1
CASSRDYQETQYF	TGTGCCAGCAGCCGGGACTACCAAGAGACCCAGTACTTC	once	-	13	TRBV6-1	TRBJ2-5
CSASPAAGSNTEAFF	TGCAGTGCTAGCCCGGCGGCAGGGTCGAACACTGAAGCTTTCTTT	-	-	15	TRBV20-1	TRBJ1-1
CASSGMGEQYF	TGCGCCAGCAGCGGGATGGGCGAGCAGTACTTC	-	-	11	TRBV5-1	TRBJ2-7
CASSRPGEAQYF	TGTGCCAGCAGCCGCCCCGGGGAGGCCCAGTACTTC	few	-	12	TRBV6-1	TRBJ2-5
CASSASHRGYTF	TGTGCCAGCAGTGCCAGTCATCGAGGCTACACCTTC	-	-	12	TRBV6-1	TRBJ1-2
CASSVGDRLSGYTF	TGTGCCAGCAGCGTCGGGGACAGGCTTTCGGGCTACACCTTC	-	TRBD1	14	TRBV7-9	TRBJ1-2
CASSLGQGIQETQYF	TGTGCCAGCAGCTTAGGACAGGGTATTCAAGAGACCCAGTACTTC	once	TRBD1	15	TRBV7-9	TRBJ2-5
CASSFSLQTQYF	TGTGCCAGCAGCTTTAGCCTTCAGACCCAGTACTTC	few	-	12	TRBV7-2	TRBJ2-5
CASSSGDQTGTITF	TGTGCCAGCAGCTCGGGGGACCAGACAGGGACCATCACCTTC	few	TRBD1	14	TRBV7-9	TRBJ1-2
CSAYRGEGETQYF	TGCAGTGCGTACAGGGGGGAGGGGGAGACCCAGTACTTC	large	-	13	TRBV20-1	TRBJ2-5
CSAPQGGSGNQPQHF	TGCAGTGCTCCTCAGGGAGGAAGCGGCAATCAGCCCCAGCATTTT	-	-	15	TRBV20-1	TRBJ1-5
CASSLRVEPQHF	TGTGCCAGCAGCTTAAGGGTGGAGCCCCAGCATTTT	few	-	12	TRBV7-8	TRBJ1-5
CASRALAGGDEQYF	TGTGCCAGCAGGGCTCTAGCGGGAGGAGACGAGCAGTACTTC	-	TRBD2	14	TRBV6-1	TRBJ2-7
CASSLGLAVETQYF	TGTGCCAGCAGCTTAGGCCTAGCGGTCGAGACCCAGTACTTC	-	TRBD2	14	TRBV7-9	TRBJ2-5
CASSPPASYEQYF	TGTGCCAGCAGCCCGCCCGCCTCCTACGAGCAGTACTTC	few	-	13	TRBV7-9	TRBJ2-7
CSARDPKGGETQYF	TGCAGTGCTAGAGATCCTAAGGGGGGGGAGACCCAGTACTTC	medium-sized	-	14	TRBV20-1	TRBJ2-5
CASSLYQSYNEQFF	TGTGCCAGCAGCTTATACCAGTCCTACAATGAGCAGTTCTTC	-	-	14	TRBV7-9	TRBJ2-1
CASTSDRDYGYTF	TGTGCCAGCACCTCTGACAGGGACTATGGCTACACCTTC	few	TRBD1	13	TRBV25-1	TRBJ1-2
CSAPWAGNTEAFF	TGCAGTGCTCCCTGGGCAGGGAACACTGAAGCTTTCTTT	-	-	13	TRBV20-1	TRBJ1-1
CSARDRREVGGYTF	TGCAGTGCTAGAGATCGCAGGGAAGTGGGTGGCTACACCTTC	-	-	14	TRBV20-1	TRBJ1-2
CAIGRGRSYEQYF	TGTGCCATCGGACGTGGACGGTCCTACGAGCAGTACTTC	few	-	13	TRBV10-3	TRBJ2-7
CASSPSPGGYGYTF	TGTGCCAGCAGCCCAAGCCCGGGGGGCTATGGCTACACCTTC	-	-	14	TRBV7-2	TRBJ1-2
CSATRSAEQYF	TGCAGTGCTACTCGGTCCGCCGAGCAGTACTTC	medium-sized	-	11	TRBV20-1	TRBJ2-7
CASSAWRSESEQYF	TGTGCCAGCAGTGCTTGGAGGTCTGAGTCGGAGCAGTACTTC	-	-	14	TRBV2	TRBJ2-7
CVSSSGWEQYF	TGTGTCAGCAGCTCCGGTTGGGAGCAGTACTTC	once	-	11	TRBV7-2	TRBJ2-7
CSVGQVSNEQFF	TGCAGTGTAGGACAGGTCTCCAATGAGCAGTTCTTC	few	TRBD1	12	TRBV20-1	TRBJ2-1
CASSPDSGETQYF	TGTGCCAGCAGCCCAGACAGTGGAGAGACCCAGTACTTC	few	-	13	TRBV7-9	TRBJ2-5
CASSFLVTSGGYEQYF	TGTGCCAGCAGCTTCCTTGTGACTAGCGGGGGATACGAGCAGTACTTC	few	TRBD2	16	TRBV7-9	TRBJ2-7
CATSVGGRWEAFF	TGTGCCACCAGCGTCGGAGGGCGTTGGGAAGCTTTCTTT	few	-	13	TRBV15	TRBJ1-1
CASSLGTGETQYF	TGTGCCAGCAGCTTGGGGACCGGGGAGACCCAGTACTTC	few	-	13	TRBV5-4	TRBJ2-5
CASGQVATQYF	TGTGCCTCAGGACAGGTGGCGACCCAGTACTTC	-	TRBD1	11	TRBV19	TRBJ2-5
CASSLALGAVGSPLHF	TGTGCCAGCAGCTTAGCTCTAGGGGCCGTCGGGTCACCCCTCCACTTT	once	-	16	TRBV11-1	TRBJ1-6
CASSLDTGRGETQYF	TGTGCCAGCAGCTTGGATACGGGAAGGGGAGAGACCCAGTACTTC	-	-	15	TRBV5-6	TRBJ2-5
CASSLSAGTSYEQYF	TGTGCCAGCAGCTTAAGTGCGGGGACCTCCTACGAGCAGTACTTC	-	-	15	TRBV7-2	TRBJ2-7
CSVRTSGGIETQYF	TGCAGTGTCAGGACTAGCGGGGGGATAGAGACCCAGTACTTC	few	TRBD2	14	TRBV20-1	TRBJ2-5
CASSRGPRGETQYF	TGTGCCAGCAGCCGGGGACCTCGCGGGGAGACCCAGTACTTC	-	-	14	TRBV5-4	TRBJ2-5
CASRTTGGNQPQHF	TGTGCCAGCAGGACCACAGGGGGCAATCAGCCCCAGCATTTT	-	TRBD1	14	TRBV27	TRBJ1-5
CASSLDIRQPQHF	TGTGCCAGCAGCTTAGACATCCGGCAGCCCCAGCATTTT	-	-	13	TRBV7-2	TRBJ1-5
CATSSADRVPNQPQHF	TGTGCCACCAGCAGCGCGGACAGGGTCCCCAATCAGCCCCAGCATTTT	-	TRBD1	16	TRBV15	TRBJ1-5
CASIQQGNGYTF	TGTGCCAGCATCCAACAGGGGAATGGCTACACCTTC	-	TRBD1	12	TRBV6-4	TRBJ1-2